The 4 T cell receptor beta chains presented below share a single source sample, sequenced in a study of shared clonotypes between healthy human individuals. Clones were sequenced by immunoSEQ multiplex PCR, and TCRdb holds only the in-frame ones, with some missing. The profile shows about 2 million clones, around 96% of them singletons. Naivety among CD8 cells was defined by CD45RO negativity and positive CCR7 selection, thereby excluding terminally differentiated effector memory CD45RA+ cells. The specimen was naive CD8+ T cells sorted from blood. All receptors derive from a young man in good health.

The chain recombines TRBV29-1 with TRBJ2-7, with 10 bases identical to TRBD2. CDR1 SQVTM and CDR2 ANQGSEA come from the germline V gene. This CDR3 has 15 residues. V was pared by 2 bases and J by 2 bases, with 6 bases of the junction left unmatched. The CDR3 here is CSVELVLAGAYEQYF. The CDR3 coding sequence is TGCAGCGTTGAACTTGTGCTAGCGGGGGCCTACGAGCAGTACTTC.

This sequence joins TRBV5-1 and TRBJ1-1, with 8 bases fitting TRBD1. The germline CDR1 and CDR2 sequences are SGHRS and YFSETQ. J was trimmed by 5 bases and V by 1 base; bases with no gene match: 10. The CDR3 runs to 16 residues. This CDR3 reads CASSLSSGGKGTEAFF. The DNA for the CDR3 is TGCGCCAGCAGCTTGAGCTCAGGGGGCAAGGGGACTGAAGCTTTCTTT. The full variable domain, completed using reference TRBV5-1 and TRBJ1-1, is KAGVTQTPRYLIKTRGQQVTLSCSPISGHRSVSWYQQTPGQGLQFLFEYFSETQRNKGNFPGRFSGRQFSNSRSEMNVSTLELGDSALYLCASSLSSGGKGTEAFFGQGTRLTVV.

The rearrangement joins TRBV2 to TRBJ2-1, with TRBD2 as a possible D gene (5 bases). Germline CDR1 SNHLY, CDR2 FYNNEI. Trimming cost V 6 bases and J 0 bases, with 15 bases left between them. There are 16 residues in the CDR3. Here the CDR3 reads CASRGSGLSSYNEQFF. DNA for the CDR3: TGTGCCAGCAGGGGATCGGGGTTGAGCTCCTACAATGAGCAGTTCTTC.

This chain links TRBV10-2 with TRBJ2-3; 8 bases agree with TRBD1. Germline CDR1 WSHSY, CDR2 SAAADI. J gave up 13 bases and V 6 bases, and 6 bases lay outside the gene matches. The CDR3 totals 11 residues. The CDR3 DNA is TGCGCCAGCAGGCAGGGGGCGATGGAGTATTTT. Amino acid sequence: CASRQGAMEYF.